Following are 20 T cell receptor beta chains from one sample sequenced in a study of control samples from healthy donors and cancer patients (dated by TCRdb to 2020 to 2022). The library was generated by the immunoSEQ multiplex PCR assay. TCRdb provides this immuneACCESS table in a form limited to in-frame rearrangements. Some clones are lacking; in checked studies, under half of them reflect an unresolved V gene, and why the rest are absent is not known. This sample lists roughly 100,000 clones; approximately 90% were detected once. Of the sample, about a fifth is held by the ten largest clones. Sample: PBMCs. The receptors were sampled from a man between 60 and 75 years old with lung cancer.

This clone occurred once. The J gene is TRBJ2-1, the V gene TRBV7-9; tentatively, D is TRBD1 (5 bases). Deletions cut 1 base from V and 15 bases from J, with 16 bases between. Germline-derived CDR1 and CDR2 are SEHNR and FQNEAQ (reference sequence). The CDR3 loop spans 13 amino acids. The CDR3 reads CASSLGSSGLPFF. CDR3 coding DNA: TGTGCCAGCAGCTTAGGATCTTCAGGGTTGCCGTTCTTC.

The rearrangement joins TRBV7-6 to TRBJ2-7, with no clear D. CDR1 and CDR2 from the germline V gene are SGHVS and FNYEAQ. V lost 5 bases to trimming and J lost 0 bases, with 14 bases between them. The CDR3 spans 15 residues. The CDR3 spells CASSLGSLPSYEQYF. The CDR3, as DNA: TGTGCCAGCAGCCTCGGATCTCTACCCTCCTACGAGCAGTACTTC. Full variable domain (outside the CDR3, taken from reference TRBV7-6 and TRBJ2-7): GAGVSQSPRYKVTKRGQDVALRCDPISGHVSLYWYRQALGQGPEFLTYFNYEAQQDKSGLPNDRFSAERPEGSISTLTIQRTEQRDSAMYRCASSLGSLPSYEQYFGPGTRLTVT.

This chain connects TRBV19 to TRBJ1-1; D uncertain. CDR3 size: 14 residues. Per the germline V gene, CDR1 is LNHDA and CDR2 is SQIVND (reference sequence). Trimming pared 7 bases from V and 5 bases from J, leaving 17 bases between. CDR3 in DNA: TGTGCCAGTACCCTGAGCGGAGGGTGGACTGAAGCTTTCTTT. The encoded protein is CASTLSGGWTEAFF.

Only one count was recorded for this clone. The rearrangement uses TRBV2 and TRBJ2-3; 10 bases agree with TRBD1. The CDR3 is 15 residues long. V lost 5 bases and J lost 6; bases outside the gene matches: 8. Germline CDR1 is SNHLY and CDR2 is FYNNEI. CDR3 region: CASSLPGQGSDTQYF. The CDR3 DNA sequence: TGTGCCAGCAGTCTACCGGGACAGGGGTCCGATACGCAGTATTTT.

The V and J genes are TRBV29-1 and TRBJ2-5; a possible D gene is TRBD1 (6 bases). Germline CDR1 reads SQVTM; CDR2 reads ANQGSEA. The CDR3 has 16 residues. With 4 bases removed from V and 5 bases from J, the gap between germline ends came to 23 bases. In DNA, the CDR3 is TGCAGCGTTGTGGGGATACCCTCAGGGGTCGGGGAGACCCAGTACTTC. This codes for CSVVGIPSGVGETQYF.

This clone showed up just once. The chain joins TRBV12-3 or TRBV12-4 to TRBJ1-1; D gene ambiguous. The CDR3 is made up of 12 amino acids. V lost 11 bases to trimming and J lost 6 bases, with 16 bases between them. This chain's CDR3 is CASIGGSAEAFF. The DNA of the CDR3 is TGTGCCTCCATCGGCGGGAGTGCTGAAGCTTTCTTT.

The rearrangement uses TRBV30 and TRBJ1-5, with unresolved D. V was pared by 0 bases and J by 4 bases, with 7 bases between. The CDR3 covers 13 residues. CDR1 and CDR2 (germline): GTSNPN, SVGIG (reference sequence). CDR3 residues: CAWSVSQNQPQHF. The CDR3 DNA is TGTGCCTGGAGTGTTTCACAGAATCAGCCCCAGCATTTT.

V gene TRBV5-1 combines with J gene TRBJ1-1; D unresolved. The ends were cut back, 0 bases at V and 1 base at J, with 16 bases in the middle. Looked up from germline, CDR1 is SGHRS and CDR2 is YFSETQ. The CDR3 has 17 amino acids. The chain's CDR3 is CASSLAVSRGQNTEAFF. The CDR3 DNA is TGCGCCAGCAGCTTGGCCGTGAGTAGAGGGCAGAACACTGAAGCTTTCTTT.

This chain uses TRBV2 with TRBJ1-2; 7 nucleotides align to TRBD1. V lost 1 base, J lost 2 bases, and 7 bases stayed unmatched. This CDR3 contains 16 residues. Per germline, CDR1 SNHLY and CDR2 FYNNEI. CDR3 protein: CASSEVWAGGNYGYTF. In DNA, the CDR3 is TGTGCCAGCAGTGAAGTTTGGGCAGGGGGGAACTATGGCTACACCTTC. Supplemented by reference TRBV2 and TRBJ1-2, the full variable domain reads EPEVTQTPSHQVTQMGQEVILRCVPISNHLYFYWYRQILGQKVEFLVSFYNNEISEKSEIFDDQFSVERPDGSNFTLKIRSTKLEDSAMYFCASSEVWAGGNYGYTFGSGTRLTVV.

This rearrangement joins TRBV6-1 to TRBJ1-6; TRBD1 aligns across 9 bases. CDR3 size: 17 residues. Germline CDR1 is MNHNS and CDR2 is SASEGT. V shed 1 base and J 3 bases; nucleotides not matched to a gene: 4. DNA of the CDR3: TGTGCCAGCAGTGAAGGGGGGACAGGGTTCTATAATTCACCCCTCCACTTT. It yields the protein CASSEGGTGFYNSPLHF.

CDR3 nucleotide sequence: TGTGCCACCAGCAGAGATAAGGGGTACGAGCAGTACTTC. Its translation is CATSRDKGYEQYF. V and J are TRBV15 and TRBJ2-7; tentatively, D is TRBD1 (5 bases). CDR3 size: 13 residues. From germline, CDR1 is LNHNV and CDR2 YYDKDF (reference sequence). Trimming cost V 0 bases and J 4 bases, with 7 bases left between them. The full variable domain, completed using reference TRBV15 and TRBJ2-7, is DAMVIQNPRYQVTQFGKPVTLSCSQTLNHNVMYWYQQKSSQAPKLLFHYYDKDFNNEADTPDNFQSRRPNTSFCFLDIRSPGLGDTAMYLCATSRDKGYEQYFGPGTRLTVT.

The chain has TRBV7-9 and TRBJ2-5; 9 bases agree with TRBD1. The V gene's germline CDR1 is SEHNR and CDR2 FQNEAQ (reference sequence). CDR3 length: 14 amino acids. V was clipped by 2 bases and J by 5 bases; unmatched bases: 3. CDR3 in DNA: TGTGCCAGCAGCTTAACGACAGGGGGGGAGACCCAGTACTTC. It translates to CASSLTTGGETQYF.

The V gene is TRBV3-1 (or the pseudogene TRBV3-2), the J gene TRBJ1-3; D unresolved. Germline lookup yields CDR1 LGHDT and CDR2 YNNKEL (reference sequence). The CDR3 totals 15 residues. V shed 1 base and J shed 2 bases, with 9 bases lying between them. In nucleotides, the CDR3 is TGTGCCAGCAGCCAAGGGGTTGGCACTGGAAACACCATATATTTT. Its protein is CASSQGVGTGNTIYF.

The chain employs TRBV2 and TRBJ1-2; 8 nucleotides line up with TRBD1. The CDR3 is 14 residues long. Germline CDR1 and CDR2: SNHLY and FYNNEI. J was trimmed by 7 bases and V by 3 bases; bases with no gene match: 7. CDR3 loop: CASSDETGVGGYTF. In nucleotides, the CDR3 is TGTGCCAGCAGTGATGAGACAGGGGTGGGTGGCTACACCTTC.

The rearrangement joins TRBV7-2 to TRBJ1-2; D call uncertain. V was cut by 5 bases and J by 7 bases, with 17 bases left in between. Looked up from germline, CDR1 is SGHTA and CDR2 is FQGNSA. This CDR3 is 14 amino acids long. In nucleotides, the CDR3 is TGTGCCAGCAGCCCCCCGGCCCCGGCGAGTGGCTACACCTTC. Translated, it gives CASSPPAPASGYTF.

This chain connects TRBV6-6 to TRBJ1-1; 9 bases map to TRBD1. V lost 6 bases and J lost 2; bases outside the gene matches: 10. Per germline, CDR1 MNHNY and CDR2 SVGAGI (reference sequence). The CDR3 is 16 residues long. The CDR3 bases are TGTGCCAGCAGGTCTACAGGGGGCGAATTCAACACTGAAGCTTTCTTT. Translation gives CASRSTGGEFNTEAFF.

The chain uses TRBV5-1 and TRBJ2-3, with 14 bases that match TRBD2. The germline CDR1 and CDR2 sequences are SGHRS and YFSETQ. The J segment lost 0 bases and the V segment lost 4 bases, leaving 7 bases of the junction unmatched. The length of the CDR3 is 18 residues. This CDR3 is CASSHGLAGGFSTDTQYF. As DNA, the CDR3 is TGCGCCAGCAGCCATGGACTAGCGGGGGGCTTCAGCACAGATACGCAGTATTTT.

The rearrangement uses TRBV24-1 and TRBJ1-1; 7 positions agree with TRBD1. V dropped 4 bases and J dropped 0; count of bases not matched to a gene: 13. Germline loops: CDR1 KGHDR, CDR2 SFDVKD. CDR3 length: 18 amino acids. In nucleotides, the CDR3 is TGTGCCACCAGTGACTCGCCCGCCCGACAGGGAATGAACACTGAAGCTTTCTTT. It is translated as CATSDSPARQGMNTEAFF.

This clone has only a few counts. The genes are TRBV18 and TRBJ1-6; 9 nucleotides align to TRBD1. This CDR3 has 16 amino acids. Germline CDR1 and CDR2: KGHSH and LQKENI. Trimming took 4 bases from V and 9 from J; bases not matched to a gene: 10. The CDR3 region has the DNA TGTGCCAGCTCACTATACTCCGGGACAGGGTCTTCACCCCTCCACTTT. Its protein product is CASSLYSGTGSSPLHF.

The chain employs TRBV5-1 and TRBJ2-3; D uncertain. Germline-derived CDR1 and CDR2 are SGHRS and YFSETQ. V lost 2 bases to trimming and J lost 0 bases, with 10 bases between them. This CDR3 contains 15 residues. CDR3 protein: CASSFQRTSTDTQYF. Here the CDR3 DNA reads TGCGCCAGCAGCTTTCAGCGAACTAGCACAGATACGCAGTATTTT.